These 29 T cell receptor beta chains were all obtained from the same sample, sequenced in a study of a mutant IDH1 vaccine in newly diagnosed glioma. The antigens these receptors bind are not known. Time point indicated: week 5, during vaccination. Vaccine doses each comprised 300 ug of mutant IDH1 20-mer peptide, with topical imiquimod. Sequenced by immunoSEQ multiplex PCR; TCRdb stores in-frame clones only, minus some. The sample yields around 51,000 clones, approximately 78% seen once. The sample was PBMCs, taken from a glioma patient whose treatment included an IDH1 peptide vaccine. These receptors were obtained from a woman aged 40 to 55 with glioma.

The V gene is TRBV15, the J gene TRBJ1-6; D not resolved. Trimming took 0 bases from V and 10 from J, leaving 7 bases between them. The CDR3 consists of 13 residues. Germline V lookup: CDR1 LNHNV, CDR2 YYDKDF (reference sequence). DNA of the CDR3: TGTGCCACCAGCAGAGATACCCTGTCACCCCTCCACTTT. The encoded protein is CATSRDTLSPLHF.

V is TRBV9 and J is TRBJ2-5, with D tentatively TRBD2 (7 bases). The CDR3 has 15 amino acids. Germline V CDR1 and CDR2: SGDLS, YYNGEE. V shed 0 bases and J shed 5 bases, with 14 bases lying between them. The CDR3 nucleotides are TGTGCCAGCAGCGTAGAGGGGGGGGGCCTTGAGACCCAGTACTTC. Protein: CASSVEGGGLETQYF. Using reference TRBV9 and TRBJ2-5 for the parts outside the CDR3, the full variable domain is DSGVTQTPKHLITATGQRVTLRCSPRSGDLSVYWYQQSLDQGLQFLIQYYNGEERAKGNILERFSAQQFPDLHSELNLSSLELGDSALYFCASSVEGGGLETQYFGPGTRLLVL.

The V call is TRBV21-1, the J call TRBJ2-7; the table gives TRBD1 as D, unverified against the DNA. TRBV21-1 is termed a pseudogene. This CDR3 has 14 residues. CDR3 coding DNA: TGTGCCATCCCTCTTCATTGGGACATTTACGAGCAGTACTTC. It is translated as CAIPLHWDIYEQYF.

The chain couples TRBV5-6 to TRBJ1-5; D gene ambiguous. CDR1 SGHDT and CDR2 YYEEEE come from the germline V gene. Between the trimmed V and J ends, which lost 0 bases and 1 base, there was a span of 5 bases. This CDR3 comprises 14 residues. In DNA form, the CDR3 reads TGTGCCAGCAGCTTGGGGGGAAGCAATCAGCCCCAGCATTTT. Its translation is CASSLGGSNQPQHF.

The V and J genes are TRBV5-6 and TRBJ2-3; D is uncertain. The germline CDR1 and CDR2 sequences are SGHDT and YYEEEE. The V end lost 4 bases, the J end lost 1 base, and 16 bases lay between the germline ends. This CDR3 contains 16 residues. In nucleotides, the CDR3 is TGTGCCAGCAGCCCCCAGCTAGGGCGACGCACAGATACGCAGTATTTT. Amino acid sequence: CASSPQLGRRTDTQYF.

This chain joins TRBV25-1 and TRBJ2-5; D unclear. In germline, CDR1 is MGHDK, CDR2 SYGVNS. The V gene lost 7 bases and the J gene lost 4 bases, with 13 bases spanning the gap. This CDR3 region has 13 residues. CDR3 DNA: TGTGCCAGCATGTCCGGGCCTCGAGAGACCCAGTACTTC. Encoded protein: CASMSGPRETQYF.

This clone was counted a few times. The V and J genes are TRBV5-1 and TRBJ2-2; TRBD1 matches at 10 bases. The length of the CDR3 is 17 residues. After removal of 3 bases from V and 5 bases from J, the junction contained 10 bases not matched to a gene. In germline, CDR1 is SGHRS, CDR2 YFSETQ. The CDR3 sequence is CASSYNSGQGWTGELFF. CDR3 nucleotides: TGCGCCAGCAGCTACAACTCGGGACAGGGGTGGACCGGGGAGCTGTTTTTT.

The rearrangement links TRBV5-1 to TRBJ2-7; D is undetermined. This CDR3 has 12 amino acids. The V and J ends lost 0 bases and 6 bases respectively, with 7 bases between them. Germline-derived CDR1 and CDR2 are SGHRS and YFSETQ. The CDR3 coding sequence is TGCGCCAGCAGCTTGGGGGCCGTCGAGCAGTACTTC. Translating it yields CASSLGAVEQYF.

The V and J genes are TRBV15 and TRBJ2-7, with D possibly being TRBD1 or TRBD2 (5 bases each). This CDR3 comprises 13 residues. CDR1 LNHNV and CDR2 YYDKDF come from the germline V gene (reference sequence). Trimming shortened V by 5 bases and J by 0 bases, and 8 bases separated the two germline ends. In DNA form, the CDR3 reads TGTGCCACCAGCGAGGGGAGCTCCTACGAGCAGTACTTC. Translating gives CATSEGSSYEQYF.

V gene TRBV7-9 combines with J gene TRBJ1-2; 7 bases match TRBD1. J was trimmed by 4 bases and V by 2 bases; bases with no gene match: 7. Germline loops: CDR1 SEHNR, CDR2 FQNEAQ (reference sequence). The CDR3 sequence is 15 residues long. As DNA, the CDR3 is TGTGCCAGCAGCTTATGGGGACAGCCTTTCTATGGCTACACCTTC. This gives the protein CASSLWGQPFYGYTF.

In this sample, this clone turned up a few times. This chain links TRBV5-6 with TRBJ1-4, with D perhaps TRBD1 (5 bases). V lost 5 bases to trimming and J lost 8 bases, with 13 bases between them. Germline CDR1 is SGHDT and CDR2 is YYEEEE. CDR3 length: 13 residues. This CDR3 is CASRAGLGEKLFF. For the CDR3, the DNA is TGTGCCAGCAGGGCGGGGCTCGGGGAAAAACTGTTTTTT.

The V call is TRBV7-2, the J call TRBJ2-3; D possibly corresponds to TRBD1 (5 bases). Trimming stripped 6 bases from V and 1 base from J, with 17 bases between. The CDR3 runs to 16 residues. Germline assignment: CDR1 SGHTA and CDR2 FQGNSA. The CDR3 region is CASRQLGQAGTDTQYF. The CDR3 DNA reads as TGTGCCAGCAGACAACTTGGACAAGCTGGCACAGATACGCAGTATTTT. Drawing the rest from reference TRBV7-2 and TRBJ2-3, the complete variable domain is GAGVSQSPSNKVTEKGKDVELRCDPISGHTALYWYRQSLGQGLEFLIYFQGNSAPDKSGLPSDRFSAERTGGSVSTLTIQRTQQEDSAVYLCASRQLGQAGTDTQYFGPGTRLTVL.

The chain carries TRBV9 and TRBJ1-1; D not resolved. The V end was cut by 4 bases, the J end by 0 bases, with 13 bases between. The CDR3 contains 15 residues. CDR1 SGDLS and CDR2 YYNGEE come from the germline V gene. CDR3 loop: CASSPRTRMNTEAFF. DNA of the CDR3: TGTGCCAGCAGCCCCCGCACAAGAATGAACACTGAAGCTTTCTTT.

This chain joins TRBV5-1 and TRBJ1-2; D is uncertain. The CDR3 sequence is 13 residues long. V dropped 1 base and J dropped 4 bases, with 8 bases sitting between them. Germline loops: CDR1 SGHRS, CDR2 YFSETQ. CDR3 sequence: CASSLSATYGYTF. The CDR3 region has the DNA TGCGCCAGCAGCTTGAGCGCCACCTATGGCTACACCTTC.

The gene calls are TRBV11-3 and TRBJ1-1; D might be TRBD1 (5 bases). Trimming removed 5 bases at V and 5 bases at J, with 18 bases between. CDR3 length equals 15 residues. Germline V gene data show CDR1 as SGHNT and CDR2 as YENEEA. CDR3 sequence reads: CASSPGWGASTEAFF. The DNA for the CDR3 is TGTGCCAGCAGCCCAGGGTGGGGTGCCTCGACTGAAGCTTTCTTT.

V is TRBV5-4 and J is TRBJ1-4; D is undetermined. This CDR3 is built from 13 residues. The V and J ends lost 4 bases and 8 bases respectively, with 12 bases between them. Germline V gene data show CDR1 as SGHNT and CDR2 as YYREEE (reference sequence). This CDR3 is CASSPDRGEKLFF. The CDR3 DNA is TGTGCCAGCAGCCCGGACCGCGGGGAAAAACTGTTTTTT.

The chain couples TRBV28 to TRBJ1-1; D gene uncertain. V was clipped by 3 bases and J by 1 base, with 3 bases between them. The CDR3 consists of 12 residues. The V gene's germline CDR1 is MDHEN and CDR2 SYDVKM. CDR3 amino acids: CASSLQNTEAFF. CDR3 DNA: TGTGCCAGCAGTTTGCAGAACACTGAAGCTTTCTTT.

This chain connects TRBV12-5 to TRBJ1-2; D is possibly TRBD1 (6 bases). This CDR3 is 14 amino acids long. CDR1 is LGHNT, CDR2 FRNRAP, per germline. The V gene lost 2 bases and the J gene lost 4 bases, with 11 bases spanning the gap. Written as DNA, the CDR3 is TGTGCTAGTGGTTTGCTGCGGGGGCTCTATGGCTACACCTTC. It is translated as CASGLLRGLYGYTF.

V is TRBV2 and J is TRBJ2-5; D is possibly TRBD1 (6 bases). Trimming took off 4 bases at V and 4 bases at J, with 19 bases between the two ends. From germline, CDR1 is SNHLY and CDR2 FYNNEI. CDR3 size: 16 residues. The CDR3 reads CASSGGRVLSGETQYF. The CDR3 DNA sequence: TGTGCCAGCAGTGGGGGGCGAGTGCTTTCGGGAGAGACCCAGTACTTC.

This chain connects TRBV5-1 to TRBJ2-1; TRBD1 matches 8 bases. The CDR3 runs 16 residues. CDR1 is SGHRS and CDR2 is YFSETQ in the germline V gene. V was pared by 3 bases and J by 3 bases, with 8 bases of the junction left unmatched. The CDR3 reads CASSSPRGHSYNEQFF. As DNA, the CDR3 is TGCGCCAGCAGCTCTCCCAGGGGGCATAGCTACAATGAGCAGTTCTTC.

This sequence joins TRBV5-8 and TRBJ2-1; D unresolved. This CDR3 contains 15 residues. Germline values: CDR1 SGHTS, CDR2 YDEGEE. Trimming shortened V by 0 bases and J by 0 bases, and 7 bases separated the two germline ends. DNA for the CDR3: TGTGCCAGCAGCTTGGGCCCCACCTCCTACAATGAGCAGTTCTTC. It codes for CASSLGPTSYNEQFF.

The chain is built from TRBV5-6 and TRBJ2-7; D is undetermined. This CDR3 has 13 amino acids. Trimming cost V 2 bases and J 7 bases, with 13 bases left between them. The germline V gene encodes CDR1 SGHDT and CDR2 YYEEEE. Here the CDR3 DNA reads TGTGCCAGCAGCTTAGGGTTAGCTCAGGAGCAGTACTTC. Translation gives CASSLGLAQEQYF.

The chain's CDR3 is CASSDVFGQEGYTF. CDR3 DNA sequence: TGTGCCAGCAGTGACGTTTTTGGGCAGGAAGGCTACACCTTC. The chain recombines TRBV2 with TRBJ1-2; D not certain. V was shortened by 3 bases and J by 8 bases, with 16 bases between the two germline ends. The germline V gene has CDR1 SNHLY and CDR2 FYNNEI. CDR3 length: 14 amino acids.

The chain has TRBV7-8 and TRBJ2-7; D gene unclear. This CDR3 spans 12 amino acids. Trimming removed 5 bases from V and 2 bases from J, with 7 bases in between. Germline loops: CDR1 SGHVS, CDR2 FQNEAQ. DNA for the CDR3: TGTGCCAGCAGCGCGTTTCCCTACGAGCAGTACTTC. Residues: CASSAFPYEQYF.

The rearrangement uses TRBV30 and TRBJ1-4; 10 bases align to TRBD1. From germline, CDR1 is GTSNPN and CDR2 SVGIG (reference sequence). The CDR3 sequence is 14 residues long. The trim removed 6 bases at V and 2 bases at J, leaving 3 bases unmatched. CDR3 region: CACGTGATNEKLFF. The CDR3 DNA is TGTGCCTGTGGGACAGGGGCGACTAATGAAAAACTGTTTTTT.

V usage is TRBV6-6 and J usage is TRBJ2-7; D possibly corresponds to TRBD2 (7 bases). Trimming left V 7 bases short and J 2 bases short, with 15 bases between. This CDR3 region has 14 residues. Germline V CDR1 and CDR2: MNHNY, SVGAGI (reference sequence). This CDR3 reads CASNKGGLPYEQYF. The CDR3 coding sequence is TGTGCCAGCAACAAGGGGGGGCTCCCCTACGAGCAGTACTTC.

This clone was seen just once. V is TRBV5-4 and J is TRBJ1-5, with D unclear. This CDR3 contains 14 residues. The germline V gene has CDR1 SGHNT and CDR2 YYREEE (reference sequence). Trimming shortened V by 4 bases and J by 3 bases, and 11 bases separated the two germline ends. CDR3 nucleotide sequence: TGTGCCAGCAGCAAGGACGGAACCAATCAGCCCCAGCATTTT. Its protein product is CASSKDGTNQPQHF.

This chain joins TRBV18 and TRBJ1-1; possibly TRBD1 for D (5 bases). Trimming stripped 5 bases from V and 4 bases from J, with 17 bases between. Germline V gene lookup returns CDR1 KGHSH and CDR2 LQKENI. This CDR3 has 15 amino acids. The CDR3 spells CASSGGGSRRTEAFF. The CDR3 DNA is TGTGCCAGCTCAGGCGGGGGGAGTAGGCGCACTGAAGCTTTCTTT.

The rearrangement uses TRBV5-1 and TRBJ2-1; 9 positions agree with TRBD1. Germline CDR1 reads SGHRS; CDR2 reads YFSETQ. The V gene end was trimmed by 4 bases and the J gene end by 5 bases; junction bases not matched to a gene: 7. The CDR3 runs 15 residues. As DNA, the CDR3 is TGCGCCAGCAGCGTTCCACAGGGGGCCCACAATGAGCAGTTCTTC. It translates to CASSVPQGAHNEQFF.